This is a list of T cell receptor beta chains from one sample in a study of blood T cell repertoires in COVID-19. Sequenced by immunoSEQ multiplex PCR; TCRdb stores in-frame clones only, minus some. The table lists about 240,000 clones, about 86% of them singletons. Sequencing input: peripheral blood. These receptors came from a man aged 55 to 70 with acute or convalescent COVID-19. The conserved cysteine and the conserved F or W are not part of the CDR3 here. Each record gives: J gene, D gene, V gene, CDR3 length, CDR3 protein. The D gene is left open where the match is weak.

>TRBJ1-2|NA|TRBV4-3|13
ASSQAGQMGYGYT
>TRBJ2-5|NA|TRBV9|14
ASSQRQGLPQETQY
>TRBJ1-2|NA|TRBV27|12
ASSGMGHLYGYT
>TRBJ2-3|TRBD2|TRBV6-6|14
ASSYRASGGTDTQY
>TRBJ2-1|TRBD1|TRBV5-4|13
ASSSGTGVYNEQF
>TRBJ2-7|NA|TRBV7-2|12
ASSRPGGRREQY
>TRBJ2-5|NA|TRBV10-3|14
AISPFGLSAGETQY
>TRBJ2-6|NA|TRBV6-2/TRBV6-3|17
ASSLIPAQGRIGANVLT
>TRBJ2-2|TRBD2|TRBV15|14
ATSRDLAGGTGELF
>TRBJ2-2|NA|TRBV6-5|13
ASSRGTVNTGELF
>TRBJ2-1|TRBD1|TRBV27|13
ASQRQGASGNEQF
>TRBJ2-4|NA|TRBV2|10
ASTVAKNIQY
>TRBJ2-1|TRBD2|TRBV6-1|12
ASSEAGLASEQF
>TRBJ2-7|NA|TRBV2|13
ASSERIASTYEQY
>TRBJ2-7|TRBD2|TRBV19|11
ASSGLAGGEQY
>TRBJ2-1|NA|TRBV21-1|10
IGASPSSEQF
>TRBJ1-6|TRBD1|TRBV4-3|13
ASSQVAPGQGPLH
>TRBJ2-7|TRBD2|TRBV18|12
ASSPGLGTYEQY
>TRBJ2-7|NA|TRBV11-1|11
ASSPRETYEQY
>TRBJ1-4|NA|TRBV6-5|11
ATDSLGGEKLF
>TRBJ1-4|NA|TRBV12-3/TRBV12-4|10
ASRAVDEKLF
>TRBJ2-7|TRBD2|TRBV7-2|11
ASSGTSGYEQY
>TRBJ1-1|NA|TRBV21-1|14
ASHPGTGRGNTEAF
>TRBJ1-2|TRBD1|TRBV7-9|11
ASSSDRDYGYT
>TRBJ2-5|TRBD2|TRBV27|14
ASSSRLAGEVETQY
>TRBJ2-7|NA|TRBV28|10
ASTSDSYEQY
>TRBJ2-1|TRBD2|TRBV4-3|13
ASSQTSGRADEQF
>TRBJ2-7|NA|TRBV27|12
ASSLSRTSYEQY
>TRBJ2-7|TRBD2|TRBV6-5|12
ASSNLAASYEQY
>TRBJ1-3|NA|TRBV18|13
ASSPIVNSGNTIY
>TRBJ1-1|NA|TRBV12-3/TRBV12-4|11
ASSGETNTEAF
>TRBJ2-4|NA|TRBV4-3|12
ASSQVIRENIQY
>TRBJ2-5|TRBD1|TRBV7-2|12
ASRDRASTETQY
>TRBJ2-6|TRBD1|TRBV10-3|16
AISGTGVESSGANVLT
>TRBJ1-1|NA|TRBV18|14
ASSPRDGSLSTEAF
>TRBJ2-3|TRBD2|TRBV10-3|13
AIRGTSGSTDTQY
>TRBJ1-4|TRBD1|TRBV12-3/TRBV12-4|11
ASRTGGGEKLF